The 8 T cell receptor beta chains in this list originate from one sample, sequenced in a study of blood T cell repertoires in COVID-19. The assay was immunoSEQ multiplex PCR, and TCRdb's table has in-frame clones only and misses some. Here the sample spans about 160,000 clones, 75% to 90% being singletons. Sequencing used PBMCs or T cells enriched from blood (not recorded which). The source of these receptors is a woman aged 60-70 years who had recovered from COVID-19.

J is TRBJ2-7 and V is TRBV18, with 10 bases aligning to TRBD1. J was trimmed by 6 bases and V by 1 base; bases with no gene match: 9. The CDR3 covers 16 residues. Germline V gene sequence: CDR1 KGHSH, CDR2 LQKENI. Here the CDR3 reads CASSPLSGTGASEQYF. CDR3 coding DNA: TGTGCCAGCTCACCACTGTCCGGGACAGGGGCCTCCGAGCAGTACTTC.

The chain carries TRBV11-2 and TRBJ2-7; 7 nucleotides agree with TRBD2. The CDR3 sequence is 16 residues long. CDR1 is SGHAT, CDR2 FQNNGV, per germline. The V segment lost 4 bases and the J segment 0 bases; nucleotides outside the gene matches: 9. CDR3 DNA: TGTGCCAGCAGCTCCGCGCCACAGCGGGGCTCCTACGAGCAGTACTTC. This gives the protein CASSSAPQRGSYEQYF.

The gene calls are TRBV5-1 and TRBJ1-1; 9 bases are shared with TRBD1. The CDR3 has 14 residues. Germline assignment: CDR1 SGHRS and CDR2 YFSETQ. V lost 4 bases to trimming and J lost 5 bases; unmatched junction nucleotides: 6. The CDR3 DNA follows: TGCGCCAGCAGCGAACAGGGGGCGCATACTGAAGCTTTCTTT. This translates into CASSEQGAHTEAFF.

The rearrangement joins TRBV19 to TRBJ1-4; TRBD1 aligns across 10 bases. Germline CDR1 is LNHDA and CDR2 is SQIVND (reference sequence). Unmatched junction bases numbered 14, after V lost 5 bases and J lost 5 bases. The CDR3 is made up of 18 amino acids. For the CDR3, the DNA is TGTGCCAGTAGTCCCCGACAGGGGGCCTCAGGATTGAATGAAAAACTGTTTTTT. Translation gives CASSPRQGASGLNEKLFF. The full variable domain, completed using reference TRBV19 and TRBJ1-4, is DGGITQSPKYLFRKEGQNVTLSCEQNLNHDAMYWYRQDPGQGLRLIYYSQIVNDFQKGDIAEGYSVSREKKESFPLTVTSAQKNPTAFYLCASSPRQGASGLNEKLFFGSGTQLSVL.

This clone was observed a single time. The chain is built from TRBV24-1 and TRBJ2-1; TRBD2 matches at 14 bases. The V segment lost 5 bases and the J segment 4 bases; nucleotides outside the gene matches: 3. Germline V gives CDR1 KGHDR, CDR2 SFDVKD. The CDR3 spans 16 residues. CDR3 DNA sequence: TGTGCCACCAGTGGACTAGCGGGGGGGCAATACAATGAGCAGTTCTTC. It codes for CATSGLAGGQYNEQFF.

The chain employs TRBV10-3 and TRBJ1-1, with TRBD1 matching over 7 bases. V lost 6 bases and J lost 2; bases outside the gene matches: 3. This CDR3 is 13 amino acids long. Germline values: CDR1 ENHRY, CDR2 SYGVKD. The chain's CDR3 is CAIRQGENTEAFF. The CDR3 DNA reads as TGTGCCATCAGGCAGGGGGAAAACACTGAAGCTTTCTTT.

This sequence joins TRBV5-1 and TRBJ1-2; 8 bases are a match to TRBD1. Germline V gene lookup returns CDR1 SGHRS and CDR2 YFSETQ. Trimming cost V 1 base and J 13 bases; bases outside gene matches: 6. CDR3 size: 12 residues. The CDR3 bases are TGCGCCAGCAGCTTGACACAGGGGGGGTCCACCTTC. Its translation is CASSLTQGGSTF.

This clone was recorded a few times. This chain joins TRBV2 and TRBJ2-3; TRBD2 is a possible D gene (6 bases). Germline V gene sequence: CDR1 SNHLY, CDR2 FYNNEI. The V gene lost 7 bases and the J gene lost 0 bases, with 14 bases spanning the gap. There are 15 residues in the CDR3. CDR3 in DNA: TGTGCCAGCACACCAGCGGGTCCAAGCACAGATACGCAGTATTTT. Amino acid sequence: CASTPAGPSTDTQYF.